The T cell receptor beta chain described here comes from a study of T cell clones after liver transplantation. On the study more broadly: As an antigen-independent comparator, third-party-reactive TCRbeta sequences came from pre-transplant mixed lymphocyte reactions.

Points from the study as a whole: Rather than being deleted, graft donor-reactive T cells may have moved into the graft. The donor-reactive repertoire was only partly measurable in a couple of subjects, lacking donor cells.

Turning to this clone: Its antigen is currently unknown.

J lost 2 bases, V lost 6 bases, and 9 bases had no gene match. The CDR3 has 15 residues. The germline V gene encodes CDR1 SGHNT and CDR2 YENEEA. Using immunoSEQ multiplex PCR, the repertoire was profiled, and TCRdb retains in-frame clones only, with some absent. The data contain 70,000 or so clones, more than 90% of them singletons. The sample consisted of CD4+ T cells from blood, taken before liver transplant. The sequence derives from a human donor who received a liver transplant. This chain joins TRBV11-3 and TRBJ1-1, with TRBD1 identical over 7 bases. In DNA, the CDR3 is TGTGCCAGCAGTCTAGCCGGACAGGCCAACACTGAAGCTTTCTTT. Its protein is CASSLAGQANTEAFF.